Listed below are T cell receptor beta chains from one sample, sequenced in a study of OX40 agonist ivuxolimab in advanced cancers. The table came from immunoSEQ multiplex PCR; TCRdb's copy has only in-frame clones and leaves some out. The sample yields tens of thousands of clones, 87% seen once. Sequencing used CD4+ or CD8+ T cells sorted from blood, obtained in a trial of the OX40 agonist ivuxolimab. These receptors came from an adult with an advanced solid tumor such as melanoma, head and neck, liver or kidney cancer. Both conserved end residues are part of each CDR3. The D gene is left open where the match is weak. Size values are once, few and many counts, or a class for expanded clones, and some rows have none.

>TRBV19|TRBJ2-3|.|TRBD2
TGTGCCAGTAACCTCGTAGCGGGAGGGCCAGCGGCGCAGTATTTT
CASNLVAGGPAAQYF
>TRBV7-9|TRBJ2-1|.|.
TGTGCCAGCAGCTCGGGAGCGGTTGACAATGAGCAGTTCTTC
CASSSGAVDNEQFF
>TRBV18|TRBJ2-5|.|TRBD1
TGTGCCAGCTCACCAGGGACAGGGGGTGAGACCCAGTACTTC
CASSPGTGGETQYF
>TRBV6-1|TRBJ2-7|.|.
TGTGCCAGCAGTGAAGTATGGGGCGATTCCTACGAGCAGTACTTC
CASSEVWGDSYEQYF
>TRBV7-9|TRBJ2-3|.|TRBD2
TGTGCCAGCAGCAAGGGCGGGAGTCATACGCAGTATTTT
CASSKGGSHTQYF
>TRBV6-5|TRBJ1-1|.|.
TGTGCCAGCAGTTACTCGATACAGCTGGACACTGAAGCTTTCTTT
CASSYSIQLDTEAFF
>TRBV28|TRBJ1-5|.|.
TGTGCCAGCAGAGTTCCGTCTTGGACGGATTCCAATCAGCCCCAGCATTTT
CASRVPSWTDSNQPQHF
>TRBV5-1|TRBJ2-7|.|.
TGCGCCAGCTCAGTCGGTGGCAGCTCCTACGAGCAGTACTTC
CASSVGGSSYEQYF
>TRBV25-1|TRBJ2-2|.|TRBD2
TGTGCCAGCAGTGATGAGGCGGGAGCGGGCACCGGGGAGCTGTTTTTT
CASSDEAGAGTGELFF
>TRBV4-2|TRBJ2-2|once|TRBD1
TGTGCCAGCAGCCCCCGGACAGGCGGGGAGCTGTTTTTT
CASSPRTGGELFF
>TRBV19|TRBJ2-2|.|.
TGTGCCAGTAGTATAGTGGTACCCCCCGGGGCCGGGGAGCTGTTTTTT
CASSIVVPPGAGELFF
>TRBV25-1|TRBJ1-6|.|TRBD1
TGTGCCAGCAGTGAAAGTCTGGGACAGGGTCACTCACCCCTCCACTTT
CASSESLGQGHSPLHF
>TRBV19|TRBJ1-4|.|.
TGTGCCAGTTCCCCGCGCGGGGCAACTAATGAAAAACTGTTTTTT
CASSPRGATNEKLFF
>TRBV7-7|TRBJ2-5|.|.
TGTGCTAGCAGCCCAAATCTGGAGACCCAGTACTTC
CASSPNLETQYF
>TRBV4-2|TRBJ2-3|.|TRBD1
TGTGCCAGCAGCTTTTCCGACAGGGGTACAGATACGCAGTATTTT
CASSFSDRGTDTQYF
>TRBV2|TRBJ1-6|.|TRBD1
TGTGCCAGCAGTGTACAGGGGGACTATAATTCACCCCTCCACTTT
CASSVQGDYNSPLHF
>TRBV23-1|TRBJ2-3|.|TRBD2
TGCGCCAGCAGTCAATCCCCGGGAGGGCCTTTCGATACGCAGTATTTT
CASSQSPGGPFDTQYF
>TRBV5-1|TRBJ2-1|.|.
TGCGCCAGCAGCTTAGGTAGCTCCTACAATGAGCAGTTCTTC
CASSLGSSYNEQFF
>TRBV4-1|TRBJ1-4|.|.
TGCGCCAGCAGCCTCCGAAATGAAAAACTGTTTTTT
CASSLRNEKLFF
>TRBV2|TRBJ2-7|.|.
TGTGCCAGCATGACTACAAACGAGCAGTACTTC
CASMTTNEQYF
>TRBV28|TRBJ2-7|.|.
TGTGCCAGCAGTTTATCCGACATCCACGAGCAGTACTTC
CASSLSDIHEQYF
>TRBV9|TRBJ2-3|medium-sized|.
TGTGCCAGCAGCCCCCGGGATTCCACAGATACGCAGTATTTT
CASSPRDSTDTQYF
>TRBV6-1|TRBJ2-7|medium-sized|.
TGTGCCAGCGGCATCTCCTACGAGCAGTACTTC
CASGISYEQYF
>TRBV18|TRBJ2-3|.|.
TGTGCCAGCTCACCACCCCCGCCGGATACGCAGTATTTT
CASSPPPPDTQYF
>TRBV18|TRBJ2-5|.|TRBD2
TGTGCCAGCTCACCACCCGCTACTAGCGGGAGAGGGCGAGAGACCCAGTACTTC
CASSPPATSGRGRETQYF
>TRBV6-5|TRBJ2-5|.|.
TGTGCCAGCAGTCGAGCCAACCAAGAGACCCAGTACTTC
CASSRANQETQYF
>TRBV5-1|TRBJ1-2|.|TRBD1
TGCGCCAGCAGCTTGGTCTACAGGGGAGCATCTGGCTACACCTTC
CASSLVYRGASGYTF
>TRBV6-1|TRBJ2-1|.|TRBD2
TGTGCCAGCCAAAGACTAGCGGGGGACTACAATGAGCAGTTCTTC
CASQRLAGDYNEQFF
>TRBV4-3|TRBJ2-1|.|.
TGCGCCAGCAGCACCCGACAGGAAGGGGCTGAGCAGTTCTTC
CASSTRQEGAEQFF
>TRBV6-5|TRBJ1-3|.|.
TGTGCCAGCAGGGAATCTGGAAACACCATATATTTT
CASRESGNTIYF
>TRBV5-1|TRBJ2-7|.|TRBD2
TGCGCCAGCAGCTTGGTTTGGCTAGCGGGAGCTGCGTACGAGCAGTACTTC
CASSLVWLAGAAYEQYF
>TRBV19|TRBJ1-5|once|.
TGTGCCAGTAGTTTGAGGAGCAATCAGCCCCAGCATTTT
CASSLRSNQPQHF
>TRBV5-4|TRBJ2-1|.|TRBD2
TGTGCCAGCAGCTTCGCCGGGACTAGCGGGCCTTACAATGAGCAGTTCTTC
CASSFAGTSGPYNEQFF
>TRBV5-8|TRBJ2-7|.|.
TGTGCCAGCGCCCGAAGTTCCGGGGTACTATCCTACGAGCAGTACTTC
CASARSSGVLSYEQYF
>TRBV30|TRBJ1-6|.|.
TGTGCCTGGAGTGTAGAACGGATCACTTTTTATAATTCACCCCTCCACTTT
CAWSVERITFYNSPLHF
>TRBV29-1|TRBJ2-7|.|.
TGCAGCGTCCGGACAAAACTGAGCTACGAGCAGTACTTC
CSVRTKLSYEQYF
>TRBV30|TRBJ2-5|.|.
TGTGCCTGGAGATCTAGCGCCCTCCAAGAGACCCAGTACTTC
CAWRSSALQETQYF
>TRBV7-3|TRBJ1-4|.|TRBD1
TGTGCCAGCAGCCTCTACGGACAGGGGGCTAATGAAAAACTGTTTTTT
CASSLYGQGANEKLFF
>TRBV11-2|TRBJ2-7|once|.
TGTGCCAGCAGCACGAAACTAGGGACTTCCGAGCAGTACTTC
CASSTKLGTSEQYF
>TRBV6-6|TRBJ2-5|.|.
TGTGCCAGCAGTCCGGATGGGGAGACCCAGTACTTC
CASSPDGETQYF
>TRBV7-6|TRBJ2-7|.|TRBD1
TGTGCCAGCAGCTTAGACAGGGGAAGCACCTACGAGCAGTACTTC
CASSLDRGSTYEQYF
>TRBV7-9|TRBJ2-2|.|.
TGTGCCAGCAGAGATTGGGTCACCGGGGAGCTGTTTTTT
CASRDWVTGELFF
>TRBV5-1|TRBJ2-1|.|TRBD2
TGCGCCAGCAGCTTGACCGGACTAGCGGGAGCTATTGAGCAGTTCTTC
CASSLTGLAGAIEQFF
>TRBV11-2|TRBJ2-7|.|TRBD1
TGTGCCAGCAGCTTAGAGATAGTTCAGGGGGCCTACGAGCAGTACTTC
CASSLEIVQGAYEQYF
>TRBV5-1|TRBJ2-7|once|.
TGCGCCAGCAGCTTGGCCGGGACTTGGGACTACGAGCAGTACTTC
CASSLAGTWDYEQYF
>TRBV30|TRBJ2-7|.|.
TGTGCCTGGAGTGTGGGGACGGGCTACGAGCAGTACTTC
CAWSVGTGYEQYF
>TRBV5-1|TRBJ1-2|once|TRBD1
TGCGCCAGCAGTTTGGACATAAACAGGGGAAGGGACTATGGCTACACCTTC
CASSLDINRGRDYGYTF
>TRBV11-2|TRBJ2-2|once|.
TGTGCCAGCAGCTACTCCGGGGGGCGAAGGGACACCGGGGAGCTGTTTTTT
CASSYSGGRRDTGELFF
>TRBV6-1|TRBJ2-5|.|TRBD2
TGTGCCAGCAGTGAGGCCGCGGGAGGGCCAGAGACCCAGTACTTC
CASSEAAGGPETQYF
>TRBV2|TRBJ1-1|.|.
TGTGCCAGCAGGGGACTGACGAACACTGAAGCTTTCTTT
CASRGLTNTEAFF
>TRBV11-2|TRBJ2-1|.|TRBD2
TGTGCCAGCAGTTTAACCGGACTAGCGGGAGGGAATGAGCAGTTCTTC
CASSLTGLAGGNEQFF
>TRBV15|TRBJ1-1|few|.
TGTGCCACCAGCATCCGGGGCACTGAAGCTTTCTTT
CATSIRGTEAFF
>TRBV5-1|TRBJ1-1|.|TRBD1
TGCGCCAGCAGCGACTACAGGGGAGTGAACACTGAAGCTTTCTTT
CASSDYRGVNTEAFF
>TRBV6-4|TRBJ2-5|.|TRBD2
TGTGCCAGCAGTCCTCTAGCGGGAGGTCAAGAGACCCAGTACTTC
CASSPLAGGQETQYF